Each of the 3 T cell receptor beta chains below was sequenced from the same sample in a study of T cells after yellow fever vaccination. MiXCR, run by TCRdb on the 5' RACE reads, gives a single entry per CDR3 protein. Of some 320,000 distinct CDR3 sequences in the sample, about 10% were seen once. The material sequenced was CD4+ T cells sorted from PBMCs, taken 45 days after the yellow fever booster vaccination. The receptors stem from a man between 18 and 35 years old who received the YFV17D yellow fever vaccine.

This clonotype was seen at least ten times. CDR3 sequence (DNA): TGTGCCAGCAGCTTAGTAGAGCAAGAGACCCAGTACTTC. This sequence encodes CASSLVEQETQYF. V gene TRBV7-2 combines with J gene TRBJ2-5; D uncertain. The germline V gene encodes CDR1 SGHTA and CDR2 FQGNSA. The CDR3 is 13 amino acids. With 1 base removed from V and 2 bases from J, the gap between germline ends came to 5 bases.

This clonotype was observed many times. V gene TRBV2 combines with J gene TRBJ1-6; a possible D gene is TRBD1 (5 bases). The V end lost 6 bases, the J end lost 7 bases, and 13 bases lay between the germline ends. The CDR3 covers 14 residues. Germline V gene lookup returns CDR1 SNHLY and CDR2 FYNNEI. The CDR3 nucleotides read TGTGCCAGCAGACGGGGCTTTGGGAATTCACCCCTCCACTTT. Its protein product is CASRRGFGNSPLHF.

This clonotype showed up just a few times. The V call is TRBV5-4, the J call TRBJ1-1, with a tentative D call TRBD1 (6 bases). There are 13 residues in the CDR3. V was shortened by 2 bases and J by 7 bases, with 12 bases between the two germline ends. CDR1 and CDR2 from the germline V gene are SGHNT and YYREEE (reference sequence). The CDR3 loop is CASSFRGFDEAFF. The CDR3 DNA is TGTGCCAGCAGCTTCAGGGGCTTTGATGAAGCTTTCTTT. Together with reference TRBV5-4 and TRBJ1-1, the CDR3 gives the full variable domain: ETGVTQSPTHLIKTRGQQVTLRCSSQSGHNTVSWYQQALGQGPQFIFQYYREEENGRGNFPPRFSGLQFPNYSSELNVNALELDDSALYLCASSFRGFDEAFFGQGTRLTVV.